This T cell receptor beta chain was sequenced in a study of shared clonotypes between healthy human individuals. Terminally differentiated effector memory CD45RA+ cells were left out of the naive CD8 fraction, which was CD45RO-negative and positively selected for CCR7. On this clone itself: Additional DNA sequences in this sample encode the identical CDR3.

Sequenced by immunoSEQ multiplex PCR; TCRdb stores in-frame clones only, minus some. The sample records 1.5 million to 2.5 million clones, roughly 94% being singletons. The CDR3 sequence is 15 residues long. Germline CDR1 is LNHNV and CDR2 is YYDKDF (reference sequence). V dropped 0 bases and J dropped 1 base, with 7 bases sitting between them. Specimen: naive CD8+ T cells sorted from blood. This receptor was obtained from a young man in good health. The chain uses TRBV15 and TRBJ1-3; D call uncertain. CDR3 nucleotides: TGTGCCACCAGCAGAGATCTAGGGTCTGGAAACACCATATATTTT. Translation gives CATSRDLGSGNTIYF.